A selection of T cell receptor beta chains follows, all from one sample in a study of blood T cell repertoires in COVID-19. Sequenced by immunoSEQ multiplex PCR; TCRdb stores in-frame clones only, minus some. Of approximately 23,000 clones in the sample, about nine tenths were seen once. Sequenced material: peripheral blood. The receptors were sampled from a man aged 65-85 years with acute or convalescent COVID-19. CDR3s include the opening cysteine and the closing phenylalanine or tryptophan. D genes are given only for firm matches. Size tells how often a clone was seen (once, few, many) or the class of an expanded clone, and some rows leave it out.

j_call: TRBJ2-7
clone_size: NA
d_call: NA
v_call: TRBV14
cdr3_nt: TGTGCCAGCAGCCAGCGTGGCAGGGGGGACAAGGAGCAGTACTTC
cdr3_aa: CASSQRGRGDKEQYF

j_call: TRBJ1-1
clone_size: NA
d_call: NA
v_call: TRBV29-1
cdr3_nt: TGCAGCGTAGGACTGAGCAACACTGAAGCTTTCTTT
cdr3_aa: CSVGLSNTEAFF

j_call: TRBJ2-5
clone_size: NA
d_call: TRBD2
v_call: TRBV19
cdr3_nt: TGTGCCAGTAGTATAGTGGTTCGGGGAGGGGAAGAGACCCAGTACTTC
cdr3_aa: CASSIVVRGGEETQYF

j_call: TRBJ1-5
clone_size: NA
d_call: NA
v_call: TRBV6-4
cdr3_nt: TGTGCCAGCAGAACCCTGACAGATTATAGCAATCAGCCCCAGCATTTT
cdr3_aa: CASRTLTDYSNQPQHF

j_call: TRBJ2-2
clone_size: NA
d_call: TRBD1
v_call: TRBV7-3
cdr3_nt: TGTGCCAGCAGCCCGAACAGGGGTGTTAACGGGGAGCTGTTTTTT
cdr3_aa: CASSPNRGVNGELFF

j_call: TRBJ2-1
clone_size: NA
d_call: TRBD1
v_call: TRBV28
cdr3_nt: TGTGCCAGCCGGGGACAGGGTTACAATGAGCAGTTCTTC
cdr3_aa: CASRGQGYNEQFF

j_call: TRBJ1-2
clone_size: NA
d_call: NA
v_call: TRBV9
cdr3_nt: TGTGCCAGCAGCCCCGGAACAGGGCGAGTGTCTGGCTACACCTTC
cdr3_aa: CASSPGTGRVSGYTF

j_call: TRBJ1-5
clone_size: NA
d_call: TRBD1
v_call: TRBV6-5
cdr3_nt: TGTGCCAGCACAGGGGGGAGCAATCAGCCCCAGCATTTT
cdr3_aa: CASTGGSNQPQHF

j_call: TRBJ2-1
clone_size: NA
d_call: NA
v_call: TRBV15
cdr3_nt: TGTGCCACCAGCACCGCCGGACTCCCAGGGGACAATGAGCAGTTCTTC
cdr3_aa: CATSTAGLPGDNEQFF

j_call: TRBJ2-6
clone_size: NA
d_call: NA
v_call: TRBV15
cdr3_nt: TGTGCCACCAGCAGAGATCGGGTAGGGGAGGCTTCTGGGGCCAACGTCCTGACTTTC
cdr3_aa: CATSRDRVGEASGANVLTF

j_call: TRBJ1-6
clone_size: NA
d_call: TRBD1
v_call: TRBV28
cdr3_nt: TGTGCCAGCAGCCGGACAGGGGGCGGTAATTCACCCCTCCACTTT
cdr3_aa: CASSRTGGGNSPLHF

j_call: TRBJ2-7
clone_size: NA
d_call: TRBD1
v_call: TRBV20-1
cdr3_nt: TGCAGTGCTAGTCGGGACAGGGCCCCCTACGAGCAGTACTTC
cdr3_aa: CSASRDRAPYEQYF

j_call: TRBJ2-7
clone_size: few
d_call: TRBD2
v_call: TRBV3-1/TRBV3-2
cdr3_nt: TGTGCCAGCAGCCTTATGGGGGGGAGCGGCGACGAGCAGTACTTC
cdr3_aa: CASSLMGGSGDEQYF

j_call: TRBJ2-1
clone_size: few
d_call: NA
v_call: TRBV11-2
cdr3_nt: TGTGCCAGCAGCTTAGATCGGTTGGGGCATGAGCAGTTCTTC
cdr3_aa: CASSLDRLGHEQFF

j_call: TRBJ2-4
clone_size: once
d_call: TRBD2
v_call: TRBV2
cdr3_nt: TGTGCCAGCAGTACGGGACTAGCGGGAGGGTCTAAAGCCAAAAACATTCAGTACTTC
cdr3_aa: CASSTGLAGGSKAKNIQYF

j_call: TRBJ2-1
clone_size: NA
d_call: TRBD2
v_call: TRBV15
cdr3_nt: TGTGCCATCTCCATAGCGGGAACCTACAATGAGCAGTTCTTC
cdr3_aa: CAISIAGTYNEQFF

j_call: TRBJ1-1
clone_size: few
d_call: TRBD1
v_call: TRBV10-2
cdr3_nt: TGCGCCAGCAGTGTAGGGGGCAGATTTTACACTGAAGCTTTCTTT
cdr3_aa: CASSVGGRFYTEAFF

j_call: TRBJ1-1
clone_size: NA
d_call: NA
v_call: TRBV7-2
cdr3_nt: TGTGCCAGCAGCTCCTGGGGAGTTGAGAACACTGAAGCTTTCTTT
cdr3_aa: CASSSWGVENTEAFF

j_call: TRBJ1-6
clone_size: NA
d_call: TRBD1
v_call: TRBV5-8
cdr3_nt: TGTGCCAGCAGCCTACAGGGGTTACAATCACCCCTCCACTTT
cdr3_aa: CASSLQGLQSPLHF

j_call: TRBJ2-7
clone_size: NA
d_call: NA
v_call: TRBV27
cdr3_nt: TGTGCCAGCAGTTTGGCGGCGGGAACGGGATTTGAGCAGTACTTC
cdr3_aa: CASSLAAGTGFEQYF

j_call: TRBJ1-2
clone_size: NA
d_call: TRBD1
v_call: TRBV7-9
cdr3_nt: TGTGCCAGCAGCCCCCGGGACAGGGTTTTTTCTGGCTACACCTTC
cdr3_aa: CASSPRDRVFSGYTF

j_call: TRBJ2-5
clone_size: NA
d_call: NA
v_call: TRBV29-1
cdr3_nt: TGCAGCGTTCGATGGGGGGAAGTTCTAGAGACCCAGTACTTC
cdr3_aa: CSVRWGEVLETQYF

j_call: TRBJ2-3
clone_size: NA
d_call: NA
v_call: TRBV4-3
cdr3_nt: TGCGCCAGCAGCCAAGACCTATCCGCTGGAGGGGGGGACAAGGTATATTTT
cdr3_aa: CASSQDLSAGGGDKVYF

j_call: TRBJ2-7
clone_size: NA
d_call: TRBD2
v_call: TRBV7-6
cdr3_nt: TGTGCCAGCAGCTCCTCTAGCGGGAGTTACGAGCAGTACTTC
cdr3_aa: CASSSSSGSYEQYF

j_call: TRBJ2-5
clone_size: NA
d_call: TRBD1
v_call: TRBV7-3
cdr3_nt: TGTGCCAGCAGCTTGGGCAGGGGGGAGACCCAGTACTTC
cdr3_aa: CASSLGRGETQYF

j_call: TRBJ1-2
clone_size: NA
d_call: NA
v_call: TRBV2
cdr3_nt: TGTGCCAGCAGTGACACGGGAACCATGACTGGCTACACCTTC
cdr3_aa: CASSDTGTMTGYTF

j_call: TRBJ2-6
clone_size: NA
d_call: NA
v_call: TRBV9
cdr3_nt: TGTGCCAGCAGCGAACGGGTCTGGGGAAGGGGCTCTGGGGCCAACGTCCTGACTTTC
cdr3_aa: CASSERVWGRGSGANVLTF

j_call: TRBJ2-2
clone_size: few
d_call: NA
v_call: TRBV29-1
cdr3_nt: TGCAGCGTGTTCTCGGGAAACACCGGGGAGCTGTTTTTT
cdr3_aa: CSVFSGNTGELFF

j_call: TRBJ2-7
clone_size: once
d_call: TRBD2
v_call: TRBV11-2
cdr3_nt: TGTGCCAGCAGCCTAAAATCTAGCGGGGGTCGGGAGCAGTACTTC
cdr3_aa: CASSLKSSGGREQYF

j_call: TRBJ1-6
clone_size: few
d_call: NA
v_call: TRBV4-1
cdr3_nt: TGCGCCAGCAGCCAAATCCCAGGGCAAATGAGTTCACCCCTCCACTTT
cdr3_aa: CASSQIPGQMSSPLHF

j_call: TRBJ2-3
clone_size: NA
d_call: TRBD2
v_call: TRBV3-1/TRBV3-2
cdr3_nt: TGTGCCAGCAGCCAAGAGCCCGGGAGGACCCCACCCGCAGATACGCAGTATTTT
cdr3_aa: CASSQEPGRTPPADTQYF

j_call: TRBJ2-4
clone_size: NA
d_call: TRBD1
v_call: TRBV5-4
cdr3_nt: TGTGCCAGCAGAGAGTCAGGGGACAGTGTATTAGCCAAAAACATTCAGTACTTC
cdr3_aa: CASRESGDSVLAKNIQYF

j_call: TRBJ1-6
clone_size: few
d_call: TRBD1
v_call: TRBV5-1
cdr3_nt: TGCGCCAGCAGTCACGGGACAGGGGATAATTCACCCCTCCACTTT
cdr3_aa: CASSHGTGDNSPLHF

j_call: TRBJ1-6
clone_size: NA
d_call: NA
v_call: TRBV6-5
cdr3_nt: TGTGCCAGCAATTCCCGGCGGAATTCACCCCTCCACTTT
cdr3_aa: CASNSRRNSPLHF

j_call: TRBJ1-2
clone_size: NA
d_call: NA
v_call: TRBV7-2
cdr3_nt: TGTGCCAGCAGCTTAGTAGCGGGCGCGGACGGCTACACCTTC
cdr3_aa: CASSLVAGADGYTF

j_call: TRBJ2-7
clone_size: once
d_call: NA
v_call: TRBV14
cdr3_nt: TGTGCCAGCAGCCGACAGGCAGGTTCCTACGAGCAGTACTTC
cdr3_aa: CASSRQAGSYEQYF

j_call: TRBJ2-5
clone_size: NA
d_call: NA
v_call: TRBV6-2/TRBV6-3
cdr3_nt: TGTGCCAGCAGCAATTGGCCGGAGACCCAGTACTTC
cdr3_aa: CASSNWPETQYF

j_call: TRBJ2-7
clone_size: NA
d_call: NA
v_call: TRBV7-8
cdr3_nt: TGTGCCAGCAGCCCCACCCCCAGGGGTATAGGCTCCTACGAGCAGTACTTC
cdr3_aa: CASSPTPRGIGSYEQYF

j_call: TRBJ1-6
clone_size: NA
d_call: TRBD1
v_call: TRBV6-6
cdr3_nt: TGTGCCAGCAGAGGGACAGGGGTATCACCCCTCCACTTT
cdr3_aa: CASRGTGVSPLHF

j_call: TRBJ2-1
clone_size: NA
d_call: TRBD2
v_call: TRBV19
cdr3_nt: TGTGCCAGTAGTATTGGCCTAGCGGGAGTTAATGAGCAGTTCTTC
cdr3_aa: CASSIGLAGVNEQFF

j_call: TRBJ1-4
clone_size: NA
d_call: NA
v_call: TRBV3-1/TRBV3-2
cdr3_nt: TGTGCCAGCAGCCAAGATTGTCGACGGCAGGTTGAAAAACTGTTTTTT
cdr3_aa: CASSQDCRRQVEKLFF

j_call: TRBJ2-7
clone_size: NA
d_call: TRBD2
v_call: TRBV28
cdr3_nt: TGTGCCAGCAGTTTGGTACTAGCGGGAGGCTACGAGCAGTACTTC
cdr3_aa: CASSLVLAGGYEQYF

j_call: TRBJ1-5
clone_size: few
d_call: TRBD1
v_call: TRBV6-2/TRBV6-3
cdr3_nt: TGTGCCAGCAGTTACCGGGACAGGCGATCCAATCAGCCCCAGCATTTT
cdr3_aa: CASSYRDRRSNQPQHF